Below, one T cell receptor beta chain is given with its context. This CDR3 contains 12 residues. Trimming removed 6 bases from V and 7 bases from J, with 12 bases in between. This entry is derived from a study of blood T cell repertoires in COVID-19. In the study overall: Donors in the United States, Italy and Spain gave samples during acute or convalescent COVID-19.

Per the original data handling: Researchers report that nucleated cell counts were estimated from reference gene primer amplification. Profiled with immunoSEQ multiplex PCR; TCRdb holds only in-frame clones, not every one. That table is the source of V, J and clone size, and D and trimming were worked out from the DNA. This table holds about 38,000 clones, nearly 90% found once. A Seattle source enrolled patients during active infection and followed them longitudinally. The source is a man between 60 and 70 years old with COVID-19, enrolled during active disease. The gene calls are TRBV12-3 or TRBV12-4 and TRBJ1-1; possible D gene TRBD1, 5 bases. Sequenced input: peripheral blood. In DNA, the CDR3 is TGTGCCAGCAGCTACGGGGGGATTGAAGCTTTCTTT. It specifies CASSYGGIEAFF.